This TCR beta chain was identified in a study of Tregs in tolerant kidney transplant recipients. Recipients received nonmyeloablative bone marrow transplants from related graft donors, with transient mixed chimerism. TCRdb keeps only in-frame clones here, not all; method: immunoSEQ multiplex PCR. The table records 50,000 to 55,000 clones, around 93% of them present only once. This clone appeared a single time. What it binds is unknown. Overall study results and limits: For some patients, primers changed over time, blocking nucleotide-level comparison. This study did not directly address biological reproducibility.

The CDR3 consists of 18 residues. Germline CDR1 SGHDN, CDR2 FVKESK. Trimming took 0 bases from V and 6 from J; bases not matched to a gene: 11. This receptor was taken from a human patient who received a combined kidney and bone marrow transplant. Some T cells may have come from the graft donor. The sequencing here drew on CD8+ T cells from blood (PBMCs), taken 24 months after the transplant. This chain uses TRBV14 with TRBJ2-1; TRBD2 matches 10 bases. The chain's CDR3 is CASSQEDSSGRYPNEQFF. The CDR3 region has the DNA TGTGCCAGCAGCCAAGAAGATAGTAGCGGGAGGTATCCCAATGAGCAGTTCTTC.